Following are 27 T cell receptor beta chains from one sample sequenced in a study of shared clonotypes between healthy human individuals. Clones were sequenced by immunoSEQ multiplex PCR, and TCRdb holds only the in-frame ones, with some missing. The data contain about 2 million clones, roughly 95% of them singletons. The sequencing input was naive CD4+ T cells sorted from blood. Subset described: CD45RA+ positively selected. The receptors here all came from a man between 18 and 29 years old in good health.

As concerns this clone: The junction departs from germline at one end; a sequencing error may be responsible. As DNA, the CDR3 is TGTGCCATAAGTGACACTCAGGGACTAGCGACAGATACGCAGTATTTT. Translation gives CAISDTQGLATDTQYF. The rearrangement links TRBV10-3 to TRBJ2-3; 10 nucleotides match TRBD2. CDR3 length equals 16 residues. CDR1 and CDR2 from the germline V gene are ENHRY and SYGVKD.

With respect to this clone: An end of the junction differs from the germline gene, which may be a read error. The gene calls are TRBV10-1 and TRBJ2-4; tentatively, D is TRBD1 (5 bases). Per the germline V gene, CDR1 is WNHNN and CDR2 is SYGVQD (reference sequence). The CDR3 runs 9 residues. The CDR3 DNA follows: TGCGCCAGCACCCGCTTCAGGGCTTTC. Protein: CASTRFRAF.

The chain employs TRBV9 and TRBJ1-2, with 8 bases fitting TRBD1. With V trimmed by 0 bases and J by 4 bases, 5 bases remained unmatched. Germline CDR1 and CDR2: SGDLS and YYNGEE. The CDR3 length is 15 residues. The CDR3 spells CASSVDGRGLYGYTF. The CDR3 nucleotides are TGTGCCAGCAGCGTAGATGGCAGGGGGCTCTATGGCTACACCTTC.

V is TRBV15 and J is TRBJ1-2; D possibly corresponds to TRBD1 (5 bases). Trimming left V 4 bases short and J 6 bases short, with 18 bases between. Germline V gene sequence: CDR1 LNHNV, CDR2 YYDKDF (reference sequence). The CDR3 length is 15 residues. The CDR3 DNA sequence: TGTGCCACCAGCAAACGACAAGCAGGGTCGGATGGCTACACCTTC. Its translation is CATSKRQAGSDGYTF.

The gene calls are TRBV5-1 and TRBJ1-2; tentatively, D is TRBD1 (5 bases). CDR1 and CDR2 from the germline V gene are SGHRS and YFSETQ. The CDR3 runs to 15 residues. V lost 0 bases and J lost 7, with 16 bases in between. The CDR3 DNA is TGCGCCAGCAGCTTGGGGTTTGGCAGGGAGTTTGGCTACACCTTC. Protein product: CASSLGFGREFGYTF.

The gene calls are TRBV2 and TRBJ1-5; D ambiguous. Deletions cut 2 bases from V and 0 bases from J, with 11 bases between. From germline, CDR1 is SNHLY and CDR2 FYNNEI. This CDR3 is built from 16 residues. Here the CDR3 reads CASSERRSNSNQPQHF. The CDR3, as DNA: TGTGCCAGCAGTGAAAGGCGGTCTAATAGCAATCAGCCCCAGCATTTT.

The V call is TRBV5-1, the J call TRBJ2-3; 12 nucleotides align to TRBD2. V lost 4 bases and J lost 4; bases outside the gene matches: 16. The V gene's germline CDR1 is SGHRS and CDR2 YFSETQ. The CDR3 runs to 19 residues. The CDR3 DNA sequence: TGCGCCAGCAGCCCCGGACTAGCGGGGACATCCCACAGGGCAGATACGCAGTATTTT. This translates into CASSPGLAGTSHRADTQYF.

The chain is built from TRBV28 and TRBJ1-2, with 8 nucleotides matching TRBD1. After removal of 3 bases from V and 1 base from J, the junction contained 4 bases not matched to a gene. Germline CDR1 is MDHEN and CDR2 is SYDVKM. The CDR3 extends over 15 amino acids. The CDR3 here is CASSLAGGNNYGYTF. Here the CDR3 DNA reads TGTGCCAGCAGTTTGGCAGGGGGCAATAACTATGGCTACACCTTC.

This clone occurred once. The chain links TRBV5-4 to TRBJ1-2, with D uncertain. V dropped 2 bases and J dropped 2 bases, with 7 bases sitting between them. The CDR3 is 13 amino acids. The germline V gene encodes CDR1 SGHNT and CDR2 YYREEE (reference sequence). Here the CDR3 DNA reads TGTGCCAGCAGCTTCCCAAGCAACTATGGCTACACCTTC. Protein sequence: CASSFPSNYGYTF.

The chain couples TRBV5-1 to TRBJ2-7; TRBD1 aligns across 8 bases. V lost 6 bases and J lost 2; bases outside the gene matches: 7. Germline lookup yields CDR1 SGHRS and CDR2 YFSETQ. The CDR3 length is 14 residues. CDR3 amino acids: CASTQGGQAYEQYF. The CDR3 DNA sequence: TGCGCCAGCACCCAGGGGGGACAGGCCTACGAGCAGTACTTC.

V is TRBV28 and J is TRBJ2-7; D is unclear. Germline V gene sequence: CDR1 MDHEN, CDR2 SYDVKM. V was cut by 1 base and J by 2 bases, with 6 bases left in between. CDR3 length: 13 amino acids. The CDR3: CASSLLSPYEQYF. CDR3 nucleotides: TGTGCCAGCAGTTTATTGTCCCCCTACGAGCAGTACTTC.

The chain links TRBV7-2 to TRBJ2-7; possible D gene TRBD2, 7 bases. CDR1 SGHTA and CDR2 FQGNSA come from the germline V gene. The germline V and J ends were trimmed by 4 bases and 7 bases, with 23 bases remaining between them. The CDR3 sequence is 16 residues long. The CDR3 region has the DNA TGTGCCAGCAGCTCTATGGCGGGGGCAGCTTCGCCGGAGCAGTACTTC. This encodes CASSSMAGAASPEQYF.

J is TRBJ1-2 and V is TRBV10-1; 10 bases line up with TRBD1. J was trimmed by 2 bases and V by 5 bases; bases with no gene match: 2. CDR1 and CDR2 from the germline V gene are WNHNN and SYGVQD (reference sequence). This CDR3 is built from 14 residues. The CDR3 loop is CASSPGQGNYGYTF. CDR3 sequence (DNA): TGCGCCAGCAGTCCGGGACAGGGGAACTATGGCTACACCTTC.

The J gene is TRBJ1-5, the V gene TRBV6-1; no reliable D call. There are 12 residues in the CDR3. Trimming stripped 6 bases from V and 7 bases from J, with 10 bases between. Germline CDR1 is MNHNS and CDR2 is SASEGT. CDR3 DNA: TGTGCCAGCAGACTCTGGTCACAGCCCCAGCATTTT. It is translated as CASRLWSQPQHF.

This clone was counted many times. The chain combines TRBV5-1 with TRBJ1-2; D is unclear. CDR1 SGHRS and CDR2 YFSETQ come from the germline V gene. Between the trimmed V and J ends, which lost 2 bases and 3 bases, there was a span of 14 bases. This CDR3 is built from 15 residues. The chain's CDR3 is CASSLPTQDYYGYTF. The DNA of the CDR3 is TGCGCCAGCAGCTTACCGACGCAGGACTACTATGGCTACACCTTC.

This chain uses TRBV6-5 with TRBJ1-6; D might be TRBD1 (6 bases). Looked up from germline, CDR1 is MNHEY and CDR2 is SVGAGI. V was clipped by 6 bases and J by 4 bases, with 13 bases between them. CDR3 length: 15 residues. CDR3: CASRPTGSYNSPLHF. The CDR3 nucleotides are TGTGCCAGCAGGCCTACAGGGTCTTATAATTCACCCCTCCACTTT.

This clone occurred many times. The chain links TRBV30 to TRBJ1-6; D gene unclear. Trimming took 1 base from V and 5 from J, leaving 12 bases between them. The CDR3 loop spans 15 amino acids. Looked up from germline, CDR1 is GTSNPN and CDR2 is SVGIG (reference sequence). The DNA of the CDR3 is TGTGCCTGGAGTGGCTCAGGACGGAATAATTCACCCCTCCACTTT. Encoded protein: CAWSGSGRNNSPLHF. The variable domain in full, with the rest retrieved from reference TRBV30 and TRBJ1-6, is SQTIHQWPATLVQPVGSPLSLECTVEGTSNPNLYWYRQAAGRGLQLLFYSVGIGQISSEVPQNLSASRPQDRQFILSSKKLLLSDSGFYLCAWSGSGRNNSPLHFGNGTRLTVT.

The V and J genes are TRBV4-1 and TRBJ2-7; TRBD1 or TRBD2 may be the D gene (6 bases each). With 4 bases removed from V and 3 bases from J, the gap between germline ends came to 13 bases. CDR1 and CDR2 from the germline V gene are MGHRA and YSYEKL. This CDR3 region has 14 residues. CDR3: CASSPRGGDYEQYF. CDR3 coding DNA: TGCGCCAGCAGCCCCAGGGGCGGGGACTACGAGCAGTACTTC.

CDR3 sequence reads: CASSPRLAGDPYEQYF. For the CDR3, the DNA is TGTGCCAGCAGCCCGCGTTTAGCGGGAGATCCTTACGAGCAGTACTTC. V usage is TRBV7-9 and J usage is TRBJ2-7; 9 positions match TRBD2. This CDR3 spans 16 amino acids. Germline trimming cut 5 bases from V and 4 bases from J; bases unmatched to any gene: 12. CDR1 and CDR2 from the germline V gene are SEHNR and FQNEAQ (reference sequence).

The chain is built from TRBV6-5 and TRBJ1-4; 7 nucleotides agree with TRBD1. The CDR3 consists of 14 residues. Per the germline V gene, CDR1 is MNHEY and CDR2 is SVGAGI. The V segment lost 0 bases and the J segment 10 bases; nucleotides outside the gene matches: 5. CDR3 region: CASSYSDREGKLFF. CDR3 sequence (DNA): TGTGCCAGCAGTTACTCTGACAGGGAGGGAAAACTGTTTTTT.

The chain uses TRBV2 and TRBJ2-1; 12 bases are a match to TRBD2. This CDR3 contains 14 residues. Germline CDR1 and CDR2: SNHLY and FYNNEI. The V segment lost 5 bases and the J segment 7 bases; nucleotides outside the gene matches: 3. The CDR3 nucleotides read TGTGCCAGCAGTAAACTAGCGGGGGGTAATGAGCAGTTCTTC. It translates to CASSKLAGGNEQFF.

The rearrangement joins TRBV4-2 to TRBJ1-2; a weak D match, TRBD1 (6 bases). The CDR3 covers 15 residues. Per the germline V gene, CDR1 is LGHNA and CDR2 is YNFKEQ. Trimming cost V 3 bases and J 0 bases, with 11 bases left between them. The CDR3 bases are TGTGCCAGCAGCCATCCAGACAGGACTAACTATGGCTACACCTTC. Protein: CASSHPDRTNYGYTF.

This sequence joins TRBV5-1 and TRBJ2-5; 10 bases agree with TRBD1. Losses at the gene ends were 6 bases for V and 6 bases for J; bases not matched to a gene: 8. The CDR3 spans 14 residues. In germline, CDR1 is SGHRS, CDR2 YFSETQ. CDR3 sequence (DNA): TGCGCCAGCACCGAGACAGGGGGCGAAAAGACCCAGTACTTC. Amino acids: CASTETGGEKTQYF. Full variable domain (outside the CDR3, taken from reference TRBV5-1 and TRBJ2-5): KAGVTQTPRYLIKTRGQQVTLSCSPISGHRSVSWYQQTPGQGLQFLFEYFSETQRNKGNFPGRFSGRQFSNSRSEMNVSTLELGDSALYLCASTETGGEKTQYFGPGTRLLVL.

The rearrangement joins TRBV5-4 to TRBJ2-2, with 8 positions matching TRBD1. V gave up 4 bases and J gave up 1 base; unmatched junction bases: 6. The CDR3 spans 16 residues. Germline V gene lookup returns CDR1 SGHNT and CDR2 YYREEE (reference sequence). CDR3 in amino acids: CASSPSGTGNTGELFF. The CDR3 region has the DNA TGTGCCAGCAGCCCCTCCGGGACAGGGAACACCGGGGAGCTGTTTTTT.

V is TRBV28 and J is TRBJ2-3; 7 positions agree with TRBD1. The CDR3 covers 12 residues. Unmatched junction bases numbered 7, after V lost 6 bases and J lost 10 bases. CDR1 is MDHEN and CDR2 is SYDVKM in the germline V gene. The CDR3 bases are TGTGCCAGCAGAACAGGGGACCGGGCGCAGTATTTT. This codes for CASRTGDRAQYF.

In this sample, this clone turned up a few times. Within the sample, other DNA sequences also encode this same CDR3. The genes are TRBV6-6 and TRBJ2-5; D not resolved. This CDR3 spans 12 amino acids. Germline loops: CDR1 MNHNY, CDR2 SVGAGI (reference sequence). Deletions cut 0 bases from V and 5 bases from J, with 4 bases between. The CDR3 sequence: CASSYSRETQYF. The CDR3 DNA reads TGTGCCAGCAGTTACTCAAGGGAGACCCAGTACTTC.

Worth noting for this clone: Other DNA sequences of this sample code for an identical CDR3. J is TRBJ2-7 and V is TRBV5-1; no clear D gene. Trimming left V 0 bases short and J 3 bases short, with 7 bases between. This CDR3 is built from 13 residues. CDR1 and CDR2 (germline): SGHRS, YFSETQ. CDR3 protein: CASSLEGIYEQYF. CDR3 bases: TGCGCCAGCAGCTTGGAGGGAATCTACGAGCAGTACTTC.